This passage covers 7 T cell receptor beta chains from one sample sequenced in a study of shared clonotypes between healthy human individuals (dated by TCRdb to about 2020). The library relied on the immunoSEQ multiplex PCR assay. TCRdb mirrors the immuneACCESS table, restricted to in-frame sequences. Some clones are absent from its copies; in checked studies, under half trace to an unresolved V gene, and the reason for the others is unknown. For this sample the table gives 2 million to 3 million clones, of which approximately 93% were detected only once. 0.36% of the sample goes to the ten largest clones. The specimen was naive CD4+ T cells from PBMCs. The label giving this sample's cell subset or site can be read as: CD45RA+ positively selected. The receptors stem from a young man in good health. Some clones in this sample may be carry-over from other donors' samples.

V is TRBV28 and J is TRBJ2-1; no clear D gene. Germline lookup yields CDR1 MDHEN and CDR2 SYDVKM. CDR3 length equals 13 residues. Trimming took off 7 bases at V and 10 bases at J, with 17 bases between the two ends. CDR3 loop: CASTHPHREEQFF. CDR3 nucleotide sequence: TGTGCCAGCACTCACCCTCATAGGGAAGAGCAGTTCTTC.

The table lists this clone with a few counts. J is TRBJ1-1 and V is TRBV4-1, with D possibly being TRBD1 (6 bases). The CDR3 has 14 residues. CDR1 is MGHRA, CDR2 YSYEKL, per germline. The V gene lost 0 bases and the J gene lost 1 base, with 6 bases spanning the gap. CDR3 sequence: CASSQETGNTEAFF. CDR3 nucleotides: TGCGCCAGCAGCCAAGAGACAGGGAACACTGAAGCTTTCTTT.

The rearrangement uses TRBV28 and TRBJ2-7; no firm D call. CDR1 and CDR2 from the germline V gene are MDHEN and SYDVKM. The CDR3 is made up of 15 amino acids. Trimming took off 6 bases at V and 0 bases at J, with 15 bases between the two ends. The CDR3 spells CASSLTGSYSYEQYF. The DNA for the CDR3 is TGTGCCAGCAGCTTAACCGGGTCCTACTCCTACGAGCAGTACTTC.

The chain carries TRBV18 and TRBJ1-5; D perhaps matches TRBD1 (5 bases). Germline V gene sequence: CDR1 KGHSH, CDR2 LQKENI. The CDR3 sequence is 15 residues long. The V end lost 5 bases, the J end lost 6 bases, and 17 bases lay between the germline ends. The CDR3: CASSGTGAGGQPQHF. CDR3 coding DNA: TGTGCCAGCTCAGGAACAGGTGCCGGGGGTCAGCCCCAGCATTTT.

The chain uses TRBV6-5 and TRBJ1-1; 9 bases agree with TRBD1. Losses at the gene ends were 5 bases for V and 3 bases for J; bases not matched to a gene: 4. Germline CDR1 reads MNHEY; CDR2 reads SVGAGI. This CDR3 has 14 amino acids. The CDR3 loop reads CASSLTGGDTEAFF. Written as DNA, the CDR3 is TGTGCCAGCAGTCTGACAGGGGGTGACACTGAAGCTTTCTTT.

The sample holds a few counts of this clone. V and J are TRBV19 and TRBJ1-1, with D unclear. V lost 3 bases and J lost 0, with 5 bases in between. CDR1 and CDR2 from the germline V gene are LNHDA and SQIVND (reference sequence). The CDR3 runs to 13 residues. In nucleotides, the CDR3 is TGTGCCAGTAGTATCGACCTGAACACTGAAGCTTTCTTT. It is translated as CASSIDLNTEAFF.

Comment on this clone: The junction departs from germline at one end; a sequencing error may be responsible. The chain combines TRBV10-3 with TRBJ1-3; D not certain. The CDR3 is 12 residues long. Germline V gene lookup returns CDR1 ENHRY and CDR2 SYGVKD. The CDR3 bases are TGTGCCATCAGCCAGGCGGGAAGCACCATATATTTT. Translated, it gives CAISQAGSTIYF.